This T cell receptor beta chain came from a study of blood T cells in healthy people across ages. There were healthy Caucasian individuals from Russia, aged about 6 to 100, serving as donors. Each donor's blood draw was ten milliliters of peripheral blood. A second about 7 to 11 cycle PCR used barcoded and J-beta primers. TCRdb reanalysed the 5' RACE reads using MiXCR and keeps one entry per CDR3 protein. The sample yields some 790,000 distinct CDR3 sequences, 29% seen once. This CDR3 is built from 12 residues. Germline CDR1 SNHLY, CDR2 FYNNEI. About this clonotype: A junction end diverges from the germline sequence, so it may reflect a read error.

What was sequenced was blood. The receptor was isolated from a woman of 80 years or more in good health. The chain links TRBV2 to TRBJ1-2; D may be TRBD1 (6 bases). The CDR3 is CASTTGNCGYTF. The CDR3 DNA follows: TGTGCCAGCACTACAGGGAACTGTGGCTACACCTTC.